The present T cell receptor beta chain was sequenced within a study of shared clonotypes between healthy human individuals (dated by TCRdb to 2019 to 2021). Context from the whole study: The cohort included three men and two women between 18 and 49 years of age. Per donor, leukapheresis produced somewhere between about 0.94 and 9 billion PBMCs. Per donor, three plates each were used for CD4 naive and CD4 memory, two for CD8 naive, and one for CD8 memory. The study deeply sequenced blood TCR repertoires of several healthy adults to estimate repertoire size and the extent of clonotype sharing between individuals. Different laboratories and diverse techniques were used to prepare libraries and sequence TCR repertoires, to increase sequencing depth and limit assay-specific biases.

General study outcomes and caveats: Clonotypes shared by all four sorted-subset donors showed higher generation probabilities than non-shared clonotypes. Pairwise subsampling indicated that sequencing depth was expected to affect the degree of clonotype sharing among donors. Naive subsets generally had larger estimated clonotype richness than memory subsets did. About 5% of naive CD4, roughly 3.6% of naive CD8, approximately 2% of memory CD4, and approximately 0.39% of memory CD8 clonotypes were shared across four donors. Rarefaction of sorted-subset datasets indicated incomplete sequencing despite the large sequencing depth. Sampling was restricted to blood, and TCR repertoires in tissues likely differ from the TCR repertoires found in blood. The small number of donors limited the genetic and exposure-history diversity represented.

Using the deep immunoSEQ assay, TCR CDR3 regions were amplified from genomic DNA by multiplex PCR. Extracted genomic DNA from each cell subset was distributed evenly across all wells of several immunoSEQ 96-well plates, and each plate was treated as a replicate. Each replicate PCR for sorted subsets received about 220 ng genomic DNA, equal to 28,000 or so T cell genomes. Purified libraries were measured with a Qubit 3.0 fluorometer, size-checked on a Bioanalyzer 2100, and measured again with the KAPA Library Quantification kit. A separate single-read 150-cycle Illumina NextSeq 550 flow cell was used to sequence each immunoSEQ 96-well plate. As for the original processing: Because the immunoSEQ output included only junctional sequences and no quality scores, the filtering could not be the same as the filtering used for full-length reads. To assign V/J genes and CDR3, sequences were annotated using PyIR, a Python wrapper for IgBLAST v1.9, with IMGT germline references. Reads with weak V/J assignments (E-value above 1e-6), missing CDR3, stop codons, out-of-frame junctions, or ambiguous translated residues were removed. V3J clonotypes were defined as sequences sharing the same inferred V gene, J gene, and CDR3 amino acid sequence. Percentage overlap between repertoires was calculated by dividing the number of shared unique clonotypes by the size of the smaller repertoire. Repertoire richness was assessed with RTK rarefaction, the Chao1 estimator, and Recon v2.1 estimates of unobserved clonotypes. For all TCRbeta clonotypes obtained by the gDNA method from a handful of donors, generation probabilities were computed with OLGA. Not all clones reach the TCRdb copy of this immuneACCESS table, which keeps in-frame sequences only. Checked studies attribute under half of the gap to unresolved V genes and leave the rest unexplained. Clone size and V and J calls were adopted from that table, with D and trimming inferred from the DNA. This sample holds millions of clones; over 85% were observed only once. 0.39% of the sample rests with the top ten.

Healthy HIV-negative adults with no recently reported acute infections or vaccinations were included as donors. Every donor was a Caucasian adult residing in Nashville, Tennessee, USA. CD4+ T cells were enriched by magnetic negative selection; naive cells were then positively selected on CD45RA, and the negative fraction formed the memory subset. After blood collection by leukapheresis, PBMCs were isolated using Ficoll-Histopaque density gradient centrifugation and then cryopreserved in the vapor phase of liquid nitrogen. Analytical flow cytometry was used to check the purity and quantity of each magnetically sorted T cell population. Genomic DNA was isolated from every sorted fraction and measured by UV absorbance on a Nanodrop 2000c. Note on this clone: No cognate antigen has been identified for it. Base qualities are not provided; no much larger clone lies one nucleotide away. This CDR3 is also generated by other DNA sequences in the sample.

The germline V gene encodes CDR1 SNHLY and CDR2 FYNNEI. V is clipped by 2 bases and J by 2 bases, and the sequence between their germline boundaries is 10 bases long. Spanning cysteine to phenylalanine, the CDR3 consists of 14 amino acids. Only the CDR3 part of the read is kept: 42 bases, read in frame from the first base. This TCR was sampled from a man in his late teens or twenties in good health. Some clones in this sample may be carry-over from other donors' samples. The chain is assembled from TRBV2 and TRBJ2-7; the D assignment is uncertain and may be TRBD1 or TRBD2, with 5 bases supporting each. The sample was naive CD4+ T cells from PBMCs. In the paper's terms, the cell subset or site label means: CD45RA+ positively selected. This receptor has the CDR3 CASSEQGETYEQYF. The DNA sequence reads TGTGCCAGCAGTGAACAAGGGGAGACCTACGAGCAGTACTTC. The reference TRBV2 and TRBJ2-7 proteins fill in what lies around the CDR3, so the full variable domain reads EPEVTQTPSHQVTQMGQEVILRCVPISNHLYFYWYRQILGQKVEFLVSFYNNEISEKSEIFDDQFSVERPDGSNFTLKIRSTKLEDSAMYFCASSEQGETYEQYFGPGTRLTVT.